Below are 19 T cell receptor beta chains sequenced from a single sample in a study of blood T cell repertoires in COVID-19. Measured with immunoSEQ multiplex PCR; TCRdb has only the in-frame clones, and not every one. The sample includes more than 200,000 clones, roughly 84% of them seen just once. Sequenced material: peripheral blood. The receptors originated from a woman of 80 years or more with COVID-19, enrolled during active disease.

The chain has TRBV10-3 and TRBJ2-5; 10 bases are a match to TRBD2. Germline assignment: CDR1 ENHRY and CDR2 SYGVKD. CDR3 length: 14 residues. V was clipped by 6 bases and J by 5 bases; unmatched bases: 6. Here the CDR3 reads CAISWTSGPETQYF. CDR3 coding DNA: TGTGCCATCAGCTGGACTAGCGGTCCGGAGACCCAGTACTTC.

The gene calls are TRBV28 and TRBJ2-5, with 11 bases aligning to TRBD2. V was clipped by 1 base and J by 4 bases; unmatched bases: 8. The CDR3 consists of 17 residues. Per the germline V gene, CDR1 is MDHEN and CDR2 is SYDVKM. CDR3 DNA sequence: TGTGCCAGCAGTTTATTTGGTAGCGGGGGGGCTACAGAGACCCAGTACTTC. It yields the protein CASSLFGSGGATETQYF.

This clone was observed a handful of times. J is TRBJ2-5 and V is TRBV6-5; D remains unclear. This CDR3 comprises 11 residues. Looked up from germline, CDR1 is MNHEY and CDR2 is SVGAGI. Trimming left V 6 bases short and J 5 bases short, with 7 bases between. The DNA of the CDR3 is TGTGCCAGCAGCCGTCTGGAGACCCAGTACTTC. Protein product: CASSRLETQYF.

The J gene is TRBJ1-5, the V gene TRBV30; tentatively, D is TRBD1 (5 bases). V was clipped by 3 bases and J by 2 bases, with 17 bases between them. CDR1 is GTSNPN, CDR2 SVGIG, per germline (reference sequence). The CDR3 length is 16 residues. The CDR3 coding sequence is TGTGCCTGGAGCACGGGACTCCCCCAGGGCAATCAGCCCCAGCATTTT. The encoded protein is CAWSTGLPQGNQPQHF.

The chain has TRBV11-2 and TRBJ2-7; 14 bases match TRBD2. V lost 5 bases and J lost 7; bases outside the gene matches: 16. The CDR3 is 18 amino acids. From germline, CDR1 is SGHAT and CDR2 FQNNGV. This CDR3 is CASSQGLAPGLAGEEQYF. The CDR3 DNA sequence: TGTGCCAGCAGCCAAGGTTTGGCGCCGGGACTAGCGGGGGAGGAGCAGTACTTC.

The gene calls are TRBV24-1 and TRBJ2-3; D is possibly TRBD1 (5 bases). Trimming took off 6 bases at V and 6 bases at J, with 18 bases between the two ends. Germline V gene sequence: CDR1 KGHDR, CDR2 SFDVKD. The CDR3 totals 15 residues. The CDR3 DNA is TGTGCCACCAGTCCCGCGTCTGCTGGGGCTGATACGCAGTATTTT. Protein: CATSPASAGADTQYF.

The chain is built from TRBV5-4 and TRBJ2-3; 10 bases are a match to TRBD2. V gave up 4 bases and J gave up 2 bases; unmatched junction bases: 4. The CDR3 totals 15 residues. Germline lookup yields CDR1 SGHNT and CDR2 YYREEE (reference sequence). The CDR3 protein is CASSGTSAPTDTQYF. CDR3 bases: TGTGCCAGCAGCGGGACTAGCGCTCCCACAGATACGCAGTATTTT.

The chain is built from TRBV20-1 and TRBJ2-5; 8 bases map to TRBD2. The CDR3 contains 15 residues. V was pared by 3 bases and J by 1 base, with 7 bases of the junction left unmatched. Germline assignment: CDR1 DFQATT and CDR2 SNEGSKA (reference sequence). This CDR3 is CSASPGGVPQETQYF. CDR3 nucleotides: TGCAGTGCTAGTCCCGGGGGGGTCCCCCAAGAGACCCAGTACTTC.

The J gene is TRBJ2-7, the V gene TRBV19; 11 nucleotides match TRBD1. V trimming: 5 bases; J trimming: 3 bases; junction bases outside the gene matches: 3. CDR3 length: 14 amino acids. The germline V gene has CDR1 LNHDA and CDR2 SQIVND (reference sequence). The chain's CDR3 is CASSSGQGVYEQYF. In nucleotides, the CDR3 is TGTGCCAGTAGTTCGGGACAGGGGGTCTACGAGCAGTACTTC.

The chain uses TRBV6-2 or TRBV6-3 and TRBJ2-4; D gene uncertain. CDR3 length equals 15 residues. Looked up from germline, CDR1 is MNHEY and CDR2 is SVGEGT. V was trimmed by 0 bases and J by 0 bases, leaving 6 bases between them. CDR3 loop: CASSYSEKAKNIQYF. For the CDR3, the DNA is TGTGCCAGCAGTTACTCGGAGAAAGCCAAAAACATTCAGTACTTC.

The V and J genes are TRBV10-3 and TRBJ1-2; D gene uncertain. Between the trimmed V and J ends, which lost 3 bases and 6 bases, there was a span of 11 bases. In germline, CDR1 is ENHRY, CDR2 SYGVKD. CDR3 length: 13 residues. Written as DNA, the CDR3 is TGTGCCATCAGTGATACCGGGGTGGATGGCTACACCTTC. It translates to CAISDTGVDGYTF.

Only a few counts were recorded for this clone. The V gene is TRBV4-1, the J gene TRBJ1-2; 11 bases fit TRBD1. There are 17 residues in the CDR3. The V and J ends lost 11 bases and 6 bases, in that order; junction bases with no gene match: 20. Germline V gives CDR1 MGHRA, CDR2 YSYEKL. The CDR3 DNA sequence: TGCGCCGCAACCTCCCCCGGACAGGGGGCGTATAAAAATGGCTACACCTTC. The encoded protein is CAATSPGQGAYKNGYTF.

V and J are TRBV10-1 and TRBJ2-7, with a possible D match to TRBD1 (5 bases). The germline CDR1 and CDR2 sequences are WNHNN and SYGVQD (reference sequence). This CDR3 comprises 13 residues. V was clipped by 7 bases and J by 7 bases, with 17 bases between them. DNA for the CDR3: TGCGCCAGCAATGGGGCAGGGTCGGGTGAGCAGTACTTC. As protein: CASNGAGSGEQYF.

V usage is TRBV3-1 (or the pseudogene TRBV3-2) and J usage is TRBJ1-1, with TRBD1 identical over 11 bases. Germline CDR1 reads LGHDT; CDR2 reads YNNKEL (reference sequence). This CDR3 comprises 14 residues. The ends lost 5 bases at V and 8 bases at J; junction bases unmatched: 7. For the CDR3, the DNA is TGTGCCAGCAGCGGACGGGACAGGGGGACCGAAGCTTTCTTT. The encoded protein is CASSGRDRGTEAFF.

The chain recombines TRBV10-3 with TRBJ2-1; the match to TRBD2 covers 15 bases. Trimming removed 10 bases from V and 2 bases from J; junction bases left unmatched: 6. Germline CDR1 is ENHRY and CDR2 is SYGVKD. The CDR3 covers 16 residues. The CDR3 here is CATRTSGGAPYNEQFF. Written as DNA, the CDR3 is TGTGCCACCAGGACTAGCGGGGGGGCACCCTACAATGAGCAGTTCTTC.

This sequence joins TRBV18 and TRBJ2-1; TRBD2 agrees at 10 bases. V was pared by 6 bases and J by 8 bases, with 4 bases of the junction left unmatched. The CDR3 spans 13 residues. The germline V gene has CDR1 KGHSH and CDR2 LQKENI. CDR3 in DNA: TGTGCCAGCTCGCCTGGGACTAGCGATGAGCAGTTCTTC. Its protein is CASSPGTSDEQFF.

The chain links TRBV6-1 to TRBJ1-2; the match to TRBD1 covers 7 bases. The CDR3 is 14 amino acids. Trimming at V came to 5 bases and at J to 7 bases, leaving 10 bases not matched to a gene. The germline V gene has CDR1 MNHNS and CDR2 SASEGT. Here the CDR3 reads CASSYTTGTVGYTF. The CDR3 DNA reads TGTGCCAGCAGTTATACGACAGGGACGGTTGGCTACACCTTC.

This clone was seen a handful of times. The chain has TRBV10-3 and TRBJ1-5; TRBD1 matches at 8 bases. This CDR3 has 13 residues. J gave up 4 bases and V 10 bases, and 6 bases lay outside the gene matches. Per germline, CDR1 ENHRY and CDR2 SYGVKD. The CDR3 region is CANRQGTNQPQHF. As DNA, the CDR3 is TGTGCCAATAGACAGGGGACAAATCAGCCCCAGCATTTT.

In its sample, this clone was seen a few times. This sequence joins TRBV19 and TRBJ2-1; D gene ambiguous. The germline V gene encodes CDR1 LNHDA and CDR2 SQIVND (reference sequence). V was shortened by 6 bases and J by 2 bases, with 11 bases between the two germline ends. CDR3 length: 14 residues. CDR3 nucleotide sequence: TGTGCCAGTAGGACACCTAAGGCCTACAATGAGCAGTTCTTC. This translates into CASRTPKAYNEQFF.